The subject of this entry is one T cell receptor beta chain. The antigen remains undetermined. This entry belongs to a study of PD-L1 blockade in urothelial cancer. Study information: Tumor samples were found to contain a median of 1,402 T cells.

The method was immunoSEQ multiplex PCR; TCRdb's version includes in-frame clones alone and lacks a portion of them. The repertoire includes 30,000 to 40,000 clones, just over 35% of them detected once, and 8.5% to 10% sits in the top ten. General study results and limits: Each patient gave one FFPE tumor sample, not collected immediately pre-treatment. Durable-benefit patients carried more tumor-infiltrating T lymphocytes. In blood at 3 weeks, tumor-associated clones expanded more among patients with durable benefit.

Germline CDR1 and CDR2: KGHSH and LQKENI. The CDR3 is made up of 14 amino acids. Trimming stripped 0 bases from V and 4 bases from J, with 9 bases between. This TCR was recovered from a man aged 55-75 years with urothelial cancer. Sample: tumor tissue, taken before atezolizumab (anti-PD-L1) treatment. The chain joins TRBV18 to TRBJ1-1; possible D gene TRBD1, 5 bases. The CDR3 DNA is TGTGCCAGCTCACCACCGGCCCAGGGCACTGAAGCTTTCTTT. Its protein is CASSPPAQGTEAFF.